This TCR beta chain stems from a study of blood T cells in healthy people across ages. Concerning this clonotype: What it binds is unknown.

In each sample, at least 6 million PBMCs were isolated. Findings and caveats of the study: The study found more naive CD4+ cells and higher diversity in long-lived than aged donors. When one million T cells were used, diversity estimates were thought to be underestimates.

Sample-barcoded 5' priming and a J-beta primer mix drove a second PCR of about 7 to 11 cycles. TCRdb re-derived calls from the 5' RACE reads in MiXCR, one entry per CDR3 protein. This sample has 1.8 million or so distinct CDR3 sequences, with about 39% found just once. The source is a human donor in good health. The sequencing input was blood.

The CDR3 DNA sequence: TGTGCCAGCAGACTTACAGGGGATAACGATCAGCCCCAGCATTTT. This sequence encodes CASRLTGDNDQPQHF. The chain has TRBV6-5 and TRBJ1-5; 7 bases are a match to TRBD1. Germline V gene sequence: CDR1 MNHEY, CDR2 SVGAGI. V was clipped by 6 bases and J by 5 bases; unmatched bases: 10. This CDR3 contains 15 residues.